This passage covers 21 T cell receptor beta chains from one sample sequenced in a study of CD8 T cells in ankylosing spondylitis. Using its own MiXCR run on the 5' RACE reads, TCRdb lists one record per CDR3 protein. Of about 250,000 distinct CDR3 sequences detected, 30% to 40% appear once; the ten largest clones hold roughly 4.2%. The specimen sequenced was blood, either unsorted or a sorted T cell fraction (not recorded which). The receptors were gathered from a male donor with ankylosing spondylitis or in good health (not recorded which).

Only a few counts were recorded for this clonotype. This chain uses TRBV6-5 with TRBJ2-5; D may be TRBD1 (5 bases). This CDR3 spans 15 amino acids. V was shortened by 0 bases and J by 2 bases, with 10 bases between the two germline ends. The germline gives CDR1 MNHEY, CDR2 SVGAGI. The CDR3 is CASSYSGRVQETQYF. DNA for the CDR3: TGTGCCAGCAGTTACTCAGGCAGGGTTCAAGAGACCCAGTACTTC.

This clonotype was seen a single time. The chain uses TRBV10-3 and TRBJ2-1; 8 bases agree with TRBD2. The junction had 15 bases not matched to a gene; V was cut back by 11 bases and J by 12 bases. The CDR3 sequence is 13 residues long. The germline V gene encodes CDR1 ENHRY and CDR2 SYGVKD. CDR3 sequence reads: CAAGGGGTHGQFF. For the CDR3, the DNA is TGTGCCGCCGGGGGCGGGGGGACGCATGGGCAGTTCTTC.

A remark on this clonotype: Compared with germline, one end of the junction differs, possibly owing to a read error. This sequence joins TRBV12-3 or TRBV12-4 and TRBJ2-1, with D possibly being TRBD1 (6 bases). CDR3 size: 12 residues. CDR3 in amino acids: CASSGAGISTGF. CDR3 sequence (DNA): TGTGCCAGCAGTGGGGCCGGGATCAGCACAGGGTTC.

CDR3 bases: TGTGCCAGCAGCGTAGTAGCGGGGGGTAGCACAGATACGCAGTATTTT. Translating gives CASSVVAGGSTDTQYF. This rearrangement joins TRBV9 to TRBJ2-3; 10 bases align to TRBD2. This CDR3 is built from 16 residues. V lost 0 bases to trimming and J lost 0 bases; unmatched junction nucleotides: 1. The germline CDR1 and CDR2 sequences are SGDLS and YYNGEE.

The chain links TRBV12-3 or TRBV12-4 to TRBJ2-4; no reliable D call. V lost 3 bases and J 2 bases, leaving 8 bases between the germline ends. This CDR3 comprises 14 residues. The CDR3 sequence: CASSFMGSKNIQYF. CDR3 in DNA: TGTGCCAGCAGTTTCATGGGATCCAAAAACATTCAGTACTTC.

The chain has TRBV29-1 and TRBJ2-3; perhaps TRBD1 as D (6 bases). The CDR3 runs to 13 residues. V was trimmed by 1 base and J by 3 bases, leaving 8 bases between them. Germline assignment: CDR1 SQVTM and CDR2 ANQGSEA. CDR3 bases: TGCAGCGTTGAAGTAGGGGGAACAGATACGCAGTATTTT. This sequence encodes CSVEVGGTDTQYF.

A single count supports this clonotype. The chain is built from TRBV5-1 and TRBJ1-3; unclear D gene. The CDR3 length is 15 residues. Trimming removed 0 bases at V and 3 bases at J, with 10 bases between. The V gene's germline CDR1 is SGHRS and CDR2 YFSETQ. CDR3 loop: CASSLGRSGGNTIYF. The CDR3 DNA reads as TGCGCCAGCAGCTTGGGACGATCGGGTGGAAACACCATATATTTT. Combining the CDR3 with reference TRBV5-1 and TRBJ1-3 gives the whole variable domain KAGVTQTPRYLIKTRGQQVTLSCSPISGHRSVSWYQQTPGQGLQFLFEYFSETQRNKGNFPGRFSGRQFSNSRSEMNVSTLELGDSALYLCASSLGRSGGNTIYFGEGSWLTVV.

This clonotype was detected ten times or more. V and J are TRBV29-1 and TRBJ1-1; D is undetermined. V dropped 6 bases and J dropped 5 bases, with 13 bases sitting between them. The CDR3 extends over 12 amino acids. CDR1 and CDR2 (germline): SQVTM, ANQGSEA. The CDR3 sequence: CSVGRGPTEAFF. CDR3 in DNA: TGCAGCGTGGGTCGCGGACCGACTGAAGCTTTCTTT.

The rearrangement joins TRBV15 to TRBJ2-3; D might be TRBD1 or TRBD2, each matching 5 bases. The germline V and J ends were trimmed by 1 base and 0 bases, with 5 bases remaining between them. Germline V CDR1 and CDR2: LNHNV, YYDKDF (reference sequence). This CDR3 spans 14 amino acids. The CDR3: CATSRGDSTDTQYF. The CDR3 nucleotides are TGTGCCACCAGCAGAGGGGACAGCACAGATACGCAGTATTTT. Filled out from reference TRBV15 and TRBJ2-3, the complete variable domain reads DAMVIQNPRYQVTQFGKPVTLSCSQTLNHNVMYWYQQKSSQAPKLLFHYYDKDFNNEADTPDNFQSRRPNTSFCFLDIRSPGLGDTAMYLCATSRGDSTDTQYFGPGTRLTVL.

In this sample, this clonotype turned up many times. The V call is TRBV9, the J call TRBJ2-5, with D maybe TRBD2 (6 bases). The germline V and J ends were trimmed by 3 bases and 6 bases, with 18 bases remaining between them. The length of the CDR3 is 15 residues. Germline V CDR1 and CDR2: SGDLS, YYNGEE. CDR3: CASSAGAFGGKTQYF. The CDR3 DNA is TGTGCCAGCAGCGCCGGGGCCTTCGGAGGGAAGACCCAGTACTTC. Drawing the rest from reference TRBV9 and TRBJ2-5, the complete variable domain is DSGVTQTPKHLITATGQRVTLRCSPRSGDLSVYWYQQSLDQGLQFLIQYYNGEERAKGNILERFSAQQFPDLHSELNLSSLELGDSALYFCASSAGAFGGKTQYFGPGTRLLVL.

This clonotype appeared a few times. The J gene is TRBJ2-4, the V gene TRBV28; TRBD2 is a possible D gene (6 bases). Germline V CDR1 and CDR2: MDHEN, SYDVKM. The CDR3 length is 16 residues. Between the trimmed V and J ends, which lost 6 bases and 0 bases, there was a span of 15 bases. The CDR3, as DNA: TGTGCCAGCAGCTCCCCTGGACTACTAGCCAAAAACATTCAGTACTTC. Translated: CASSSPGLLAKNIQYF.

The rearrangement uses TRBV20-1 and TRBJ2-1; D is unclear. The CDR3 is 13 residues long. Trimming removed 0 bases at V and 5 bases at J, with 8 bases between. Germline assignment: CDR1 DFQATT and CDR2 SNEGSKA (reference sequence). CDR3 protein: CSARDSRHNEQFF. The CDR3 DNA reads TGCAGTGCTAGAGATTCCAGGCACAATGAGCAGTTCTTC.

The CDR3: CASRRGLEPYNEQFF. CDR3 DNA: TGTGCCAGCAGACGGGGACTAGAACCCTACAATGAGCAGTTCTTC. The rearrangement uses TRBV28 and TRBJ2-1; 8 bases are a match to TRBD2. V lost 6 bases, J lost 2 bases, and 6 bases stayed unmatched. This CDR3 contains 15 residues. Per germline, CDR1 MDHEN and CDR2 SYDVKM.

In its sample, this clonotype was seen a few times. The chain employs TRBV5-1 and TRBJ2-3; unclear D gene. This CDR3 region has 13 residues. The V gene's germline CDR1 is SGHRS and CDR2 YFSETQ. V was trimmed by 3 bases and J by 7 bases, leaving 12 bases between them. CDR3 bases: TGCGCCAGCAGCTCCCAGAAACATCATACGCAGTATTTT. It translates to CASSSQKHHTQYF.

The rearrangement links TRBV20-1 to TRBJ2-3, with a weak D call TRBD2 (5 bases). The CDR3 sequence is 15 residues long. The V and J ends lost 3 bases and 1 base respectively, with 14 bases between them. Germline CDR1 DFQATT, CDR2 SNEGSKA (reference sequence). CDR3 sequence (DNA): TGCAGTGCTAGCTCTGCGGGCCCGGGCACAGATACGCAGTATTTT. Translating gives CSASSAGPGTDTQYF.

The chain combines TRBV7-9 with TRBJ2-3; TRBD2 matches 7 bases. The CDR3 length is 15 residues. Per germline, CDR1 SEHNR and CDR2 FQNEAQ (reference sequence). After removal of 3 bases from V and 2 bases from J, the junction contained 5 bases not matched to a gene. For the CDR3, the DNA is TGTGCCAGCAGCTTGTTAGCGGGTATCACAGATACGCAGTATTTT. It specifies CASSLLAGITDTQYF.

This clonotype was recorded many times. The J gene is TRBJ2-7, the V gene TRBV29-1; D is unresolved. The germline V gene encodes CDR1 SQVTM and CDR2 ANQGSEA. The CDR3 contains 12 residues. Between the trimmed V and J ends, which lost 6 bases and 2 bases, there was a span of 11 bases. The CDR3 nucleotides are TGCAGCGTCTTGACGGAGACCTACGAGCAGTACTTC. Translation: CSVLTETYEQYF.

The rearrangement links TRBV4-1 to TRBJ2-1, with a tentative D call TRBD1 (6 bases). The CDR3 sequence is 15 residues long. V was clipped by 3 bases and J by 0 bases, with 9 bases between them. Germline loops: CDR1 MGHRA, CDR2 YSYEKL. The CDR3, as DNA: TGCGCCAGCAGCCAGGAGGACAGCTCCTACAATGAGCAGTTCTTC. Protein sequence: CASSQEDSSYNEQFF.

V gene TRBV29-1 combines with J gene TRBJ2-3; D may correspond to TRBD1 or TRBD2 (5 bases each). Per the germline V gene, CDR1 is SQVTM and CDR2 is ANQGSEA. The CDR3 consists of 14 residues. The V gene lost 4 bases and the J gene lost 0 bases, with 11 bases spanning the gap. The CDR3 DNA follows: TGCAGCGTTGTTTCCAGGGAGAGCACAGATACGCAGTATTTT. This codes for CSVVSRESTDTQYF.

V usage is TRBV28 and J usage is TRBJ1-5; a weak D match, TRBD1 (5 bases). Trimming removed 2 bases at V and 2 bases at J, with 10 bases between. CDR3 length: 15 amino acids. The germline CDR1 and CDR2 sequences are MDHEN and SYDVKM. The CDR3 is CASSLASRGNQPQHF. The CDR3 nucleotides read TGTGCCAGCAGTTTAGCCTCCAGGGGCAATCAGCCCCAGCATTTT.

The CDR3, as DNA: TGTGCCAGCAGGGGCGGGACAGCCTACGAGCAGTACTTC. Translated, it gives CASRGGTAYEQYF. This rearrangement joins TRBV28 to TRBJ2-7; D may be TRBD1 (7 bases). Germline-derived CDR1 and CDR2 are MDHEN and SYDVKM. Trimming left V 6 bases short and J 2 bases short, with 11 bases between. This CDR3 region has 13 residues.